These 31 T cell receptor beta chains were all obtained from the same sample, sequenced in a study of Tregs in tolerant kidney transplant recipients. The nonmyeloablative bone marrow transplants came from related graft donors, with transient mixed chimerism. TCRdb's copy holds only in-frame clones and misses some; the assay was immunoSEQ multiplex PCR. The sample has about 81,000 clones; about 91% are singletons. The input for sequencing was CD4+ T cells from blood (PBMCs), taken 24 months after the transplant. The receptor set was obtained from a human patient who received a combined kidney and bone marrow transplant. A subset of T cells may come from the graft donor.

The V gene is TRBV6-1, the J gene TRBJ1-2; D is possibly TRBD1 (6 bases). Germline CDR1 MNHNS, CDR2 SASEGT. V shed 6 bases and J shed 7 bases, with 9 bases lying between them. CDR3 length: 11 amino acids. CDR3 DNA: TGTGCCAGCAGCCAAGGGGGTGGCTACACCTTC. This encodes CASSQGGGYTF.

CDR3 region: CASSQDSLAGEVQQYF. In nucleotides, the CDR3 is TGTGCCAGCAGCCAAGATTCGCTAGCGGGAGAGGTACAGCAGTACTTC. The chain carries TRBV4-2 and TRBJ2-7, with 10 bases lining up with TRBD2. The CDR3 is 16 residues long. The junction had 10 bases not matched to a gene; V was cut back by 0 bases and J by 8 bases. Germline CDR1 and CDR2: LGHNA and YNFKEQ.

V is TRBV10-3 and J is TRBJ2-1, with 11 bases matching TRBD1. The CDR3 loop spans 15 amino acids. The V and J ends lost 4 bases and 2 bases, in that order; junction bases with no gene match: 1. The germline V gene encodes CDR1 ENHRY and CDR2 SYGVKD. This CDR3 reads CAISGGQGAYNEQFF. CDR3 bases: TGTGCCATCAGTGGGGGACAGGGGGCCTACAATGAGCAGTTCTTC.

This clone occurred once. This rearrangement joins TRBV18 to TRBJ2-2, with 8 nucleotides matching TRBD2. CDR1 is KGHSH, CDR2 LQKENI, per germline. Trimming removed 8 bases from V and 5 bases from J; junction bases left unmatched: 10. The CDR3 is 15 residues long. As DNA, the CDR3 is TGTGCCAGCCCAACTAGCGGCGACGGGACCGGGGAGCTGTTTTTT. Protein sequence: CASPTSGDGTGELFF.

The genes are TRBV11-3 and TRBJ2-2; 8 nucleotides match TRBD2. Losses at the gene ends were 5 bases for V and 6 bases for J; bases not matched to a gene: 20. CDR1 SGHNT and CDR2 YENEEA come from the germline V gene. CDR3 length equals 19 residues. The DNA for the CDR3 is TGTGCCAGCAGCCTCAAACCCATCCTGGGGACTAGAAGCGCCGGGGAGCTGTTTTTT. Its protein product is CASSLKPILGTRSAGELFF.

This chain links TRBV7-9 with TRBJ2-1; 7 positions agree with TRBD2. CDR3 size: 14 residues. J gave up 3 bases and V 8 bases, and 7 bases lay outside the gene matches. CDR1 is SEHNR, CDR2 FQNEAQ, per germline (reference sequence). CDR3 DNA: TGTGCCAGCCCCCTAGCGGCTCTCTACAATGAGCAGTTCTTC. Its translation: CASPLAALYNEQFF.

The chain's CDR3 is CASSPSGSLDEQFF. As DNA, the CDR3 is TGTGCCAGTAGTCCGAGCGGGAGTTTGGATGAGCAGTTCTTC. The V and J genes are TRBV19 and TRBJ2-1; 8 nucleotides match TRBD2. Germline V lookup: CDR1 LNHDA, CDR2 SQIVND (reference sequence). The CDR3 has 14 residues. The ends lost 5 bases at V and 8 bases at J; junction bases unmatched: 8.

V is TRBV2 and J is TRBJ2-5; no firm D call. CDR3 length: 11 amino acids. Germline values: CDR1 SNHLY, CDR2 FYNNEI. The V and J ends lost 4 bases and 5 bases respectively, with 5 bases between them. The CDR3 sequence: CASSVVETQYF. For the CDR3, the DNA is TGTGCCAGCAGTGTAGTTGAGACCCAGTACTTC. Combining the CDR3 with reference TRBV2 and TRBJ2-5 gives the whole variable domain EPEVTQTPSHQVTQMGQEVILRCVPISNHLYFYWYRQILGQKVEFLVSFYNNEISEKSEIFDDQFSVERPDGSNFTLKIRSTKLEDSAMYFCASSVVETQYFGPGTRLLVL.

In this sample, this clone turned up once. The V call is TRBV18, the J call TRBJ1-4, with a possible D match to TRBD1 (6 bases). The CDR3 consists of 16 residues. Germline V gives CDR1 KGHSH, CDR2 LQKENI. The V end was cut by 1 base, the J end by 5 bases, with 14 bases between. The CDR3 here is CASSPLSGTKNEKLFF. CDR3 nucleotide sequence: TGTGCCAGCTCACCACTTTCCGGGACAAAGAATGAAAAACTGTTTTTT.

This chain connects TRBV27 to TRBJ2-7; a possible D gene is TRBD1 (5 bases). In germline, CDR1 is MNHEY, CDR2 SMNVEV (reference sequence). V shed 5 bases and J shed 0 bases, with 14 bases lying between them. This CDR3 has 15 amino acids. The CDR3 bases are TGTGCCAGCAGTAAAACGACAGCGTCCTCCTACGAGCAGTACTTC. This codes for CASSKTTASSYEQYF.

The rearrangement uses TRBV4-1 and TRBJ1-5, with a tentative D call TRBD1 (5 bases). This CDR3 contains 19 residues. From germline, CDR1 is MGHRA and CDR2 YSYEKL. V was pared by 0 bases and J by 2 bases, with 20 bases between. In nucleotides, the CDR3 is TGCGCCAGCAGCCAAGAACACCGGATGGGGGGTTGGGGCAATCAGCCCCAGCATTTT. It translates to CASSQEHRMGGWGNQPQHF.

The chain is built from TRBV21-1 and TRBJ1-1; the D call TRBD1 from the table was never checked on the DNA. TRBV21-1 is flagged as a pseudogene. The CDR3 runs to 16 residues. The CDR3 spells CASSQWPGGRGTEAFF. The CDR3 DNA is TGTGCCAGCAGTCAATGGCCAGGGGGAAGAGGCACTGAAGCTTTCTTT.

V and J are TRBV29-1 and TRBJ1-3; 7 bases are shared with TRBD1. This CDR3 has 16 amino acids. Germline-derived CDR1 and CDR2 are SQVTM and ANQGSEA. Germline trimming cut 6 bases from V and 0 bases from J; bases unmatched to any gene: 11. The CDR3 sequence: CSVIIKDRYSGNTIYF. CDR3 in DNA: TGCAGCGTAATTATAAAGGACAGGTACTCTGGAAACACCATATATTTT.

This clone was detected once. The chain uses TRBV5-3 and TRBJ2-1; 10 nucleotides match TRBD2. TRBV5-3 belongs to the ORF category, with a function that is uncertain. The junction had 8 bases not matched to a gene; V was cut back by 1 base and J by 7 bases. CDR3 length: 16 residues. CDR3 coding DNA: TGTGCCAGAAGCTTGTCTAGCGGGGGAAGAGGTAATGAGCAGTTCTTC. Its translation: CARSLSSGGRGNEQFF.

The V and J genes are TRBV2 and TRBJ2-1; TRBD2 is a possible D gene (5 bases). The CDR3 runs to 13 residues. The V and J ends lost 6 bases and 10 bases respectively, with 16 bases between them. Germline CDR1 reads SNHLY; CDR2 reads FYNNEI. The CDR3 sequence is CASREPVIAEQFF. The CDR3, as DNA: TGTGCCAGCAGAGAACCTGTAATAGCGGAGCAGTTCTTC.

The chain joins TRBV27 to TRBJ2-1; 14 bases map to TRBD2. CDR3 length: 16 residues. The ends lost 3 bases at V and 12 bases at J; junction bases unmatched: 10. Germline V gives CDR1 MNHEY, CDR2 SMNVEV (reference sequence). The CDR3 DNA follows: TGTGCCAGCAGTTTTTCGACTAGCGGGGGGGCCAGGACGCAGTTCTTC. This gives the protein CASSFSTSGGARTQFF.

This clone has more than one count but fewer than ten. This rearrangement joins TRBV4-2 to TRBJ1-2; TRBD1 might be the D (6 bases). The CDR3 contains 15 residues. Trimming took off 0 bases at V and 7 bases at J, with 15 bases between the two ends. Germline assignment: CDR1 LGHNA and CDR2 YNFKEQ. CDR3 nucleotides: TGTGCCAGCAGCCAAGAGCAGGGGTCTGAGTTTGGCTACACCTTC. It yields the protein CASSQEQGSEFGYTF.

The chain uses TRBV25-1 and TRBJ1-2, with D possibly matching TRBD1 (5 bases). The CDR3 length is 14 residues. Per the germline V gene, CDR1 is MGHDK and CDR2 is SYGVNS. The ends were cut back, 6 bases at V and 5 bases at J, with 16 bases in the middle. The CDR3 protein is CASSASGGFYGYTF. The CDR3 coding sequence is TGTGCCAGCAGCGCTTCGGGGGGTTTTTATGGCTACACCTTC.

J is TRBJ2-5 and V is TRBV12-2; TRBD2 was called by the table and not checked on the DNA. TRBV12-2 is shown as a pseudogene. The CDR3 has 16 residues. This chain's CDR3 is CASRPLLCACFETQYF. CDR3 DNA: TGTGCAAGTCGCCCCCTACTTTGTGCGTGTTTCGAGACCCAGTACTTC.

V is TRBV4-3 and J is TRBJ2-1; 7 bases align to TRBD2. CDR1 LGHNA and CDR2 YSLEER come from the germline V gene. The CDR3 is 16 residues long. The ends lost 6 bases at V and 0 bases at J; junction bases unmatched: 8. The DNA for the CDR3 is TGCGCCAGCAGTAGGACTAGTCGAGGCTCCTACAATGAGCAGTTCTTC. Encoded protein: CASSRTSRGSYNEQFF.

The chain couples TRBV4-1 to TRBJ2-2; tentatively, D is TRBD2 (6 bases). The V gene's germline CDR1 is MGHRA and CDR2 YSYEKL. V was shortened by 2 bases and J by 10 bases, with 14 bases between the two germline ends. The length of the CDR3 is 14 residues. CDR3 coding DNA: TGCGCCAGCAGCCAAAAGGGAGGACTTCTGGAGCTGTTTTTT. This encodes CASSQKGGLLELFF.

The chain is built from TRBV10-3 and TRBJ2-3; D possibly corresponds to TRBD2 (6 bases). V dropped 8 bases and J dropped 0 bases, with 9 bases sitting between them. CDR1 is ENHRY, CDR2 SYGVKD, per germline. This CDR3 has 13 residues. The CDR3 bases are TGTGCCATCTACCTAGCGAGCACAGATACGCAGTATTTT. Its protein product is CAIYLASTDTQYF.

The V gene is TRBV19, the J gene TRBJ2-2; 10 nucleotides align to TRBD2. Trimming removed 5 bases from V and 8 bases from J; junction bases left unmatched: 8. The germline CDR1 and CDR2 sequences are LNHDA and SQIVND (reference sequence). The CDR3 covers 15 residues. CDR3 amino acids: CASSRAGGLLGELFF. DNA of the CDR3: TGTGCCAGTAGTCGAGCGGGAGGGCTGCTGGGGGAGCTGTTTTTT.

This clone was observed once. This chain joins TRBV7-9 and TRBJ2-7, with D perhaps TRBD1 (6 bases). The CDR3 loop spans 13 amino acids. CDR1 SEHNR and CDR2 FQNEAQ come from the germline V gene (reference sequence). Trimming took 3 bases from V and 3 from J, leaving 9 bases between them. CDR3 in DNA: TGTGCCAGCAGCTTCCGACAGGACTACGAGCAGTACTTC. This translates into CASSFRQDYEQYF. The whole variable domain, remainder taken from reference TRBV7-9 and TRBJ2-7, is DTGVSQNPRHKITKRGQNVTFRCDPISEHNRLYWYRQTLGQGPEFLTYFQNEAQLEKSRLLSDRFSAERPKGSFSTLEIQRTEQGDSAMYLCASSFRQDYEQYFGPGTRLTVT.

This chain joins TRBV15 and TRBJ1-4; TRBD1 is a possible D gene (5 bases). The V end lost 4 bases, the J end lost 1 base, and 22 bases lay between the germline ends. CDR1 and CDR2 (germline): LNHNV, YYDKDF (reference sequence). The CDR3 has 19 amino acids. CDR3 in DNA: TGTGCCACCAGCAAAATACGGGGGGTGGAGATATTAACTAATGAAAAACTGTTTTTT. This translates into CATSKIRGVEILTNEKLFF.

The J gene is TRBJ2-7, the V gene TRBV2; 9 positions agree with TRBD2. V gave up 6 bases and J gave up 3 bases; unmatched junction bases: 0. In germline, CDR1 is SNHLY, CDR2 FYNNEI. There are 12 residues in the CDR3. The CDR3 loop reads CASRTSGYEQYF. The CDR3 DNA is TGTGCCAGCAGGACTAGCGGCTACGAGCAGTACTTC.

The J gene is TRBJ1-1, the V gene TRBV19; TRBD1 matches at 9 bases. The V gene end was trimmed by 5 bases and the J gene end by 4 bases; junction bases not matched to a gene: 5. This CDR3 has 14 amino acids. From germline, CDR1 is LNHDA and CDR2 SQIVND (reference sequence). This chain's CDR3 is CASSWDRVTTEAFF. CDR3 nucleotides: TGTGCCAGTAGTTGGGACAGGGTAACCACTGAAGCTTTCTTT.

V and J are TRBV25-1 and TRBJ2-3; TRBD1 matches 7 bases. Unmatched junction bases numbered 16, after V lost 8 bases and J lost 8 bases. CDR1 and CDR2 (germline): MGHDK, SYGVNS. This CDR3 has 15 amino acids. CDR3 DNA: TGTGCCAGCCTTCTCCAGGGACAGAGGACCTTTACGCAGTATTTT. It encodes CASLLQGQRTFTQYF.

This chain connects TRBV6-1 to TRBJ1-4, with a tentative D call TRBD1 (5 bases). The CDR3 covers 13 residues. Germline CDR1 is MNHNS and CDR2 is SASEGT. V was clipped by 8 bases and J by 5 bases, with 12 bases between them. The CDR3, as DNA: TGTGCCAGCGGGCTACAGGCAAATGAAAAACTGTTTTTT. The encoded protein is CASGLQANEKLFF.

This clone was observed once. The chain recombines TRBV5-5 with TRBJ2-3; the match to TRBD2 covers 8 bases. Per the germline V gene, CDR1 is SGHKS and CDR2 is YYEKEE (reference sequence). The CDR3 covers 19 residues. J gave up 5 bases and V 5 bases, and 22 bases lay outside the gene matches. CDR3 in amino acids: CASRTSGRPLGHHRDTQYF. DNA for the CDR3: TGTGCCAGCAGAACTAGCGGTCGCCCTCTCGGGCACCATAGAGATACGCAGTATTTT.

This chain uses TRBV30 with TRBJ1-3; weak D call: TRBD1 (5 bases). Trimming pared 5 bases from V and 3 bases from J, leaving 17 bases between. The CDR3 loop spans 15 amino acids. CDR1 and CDR2 (germline): GTSNPN, SVGIG (reference sequence). The CDR3 DNA is TGTGCCTGGGTTCTCAGGGCGCTTGGTGGAAACACCATATATTTT. Amino acid sequence: CAWVLRALGGNTIYF.